This TCR beta chain was retrieved from a study of blood T cell repertoires in COVID-19. About the research overall: Acute-phase and convalescent COVID-19 samples originated in the United States, Italy and Spain. PBMCs, B-cell-depleted T cells, or T cells were the source of the cDNA or gDNA that made up the material.

In the source study's methods: How many nucleated cells were present was estimated from reference gene primer amplification. Clones were read by immunoSEQ multiplex PCR, and TCRdb kept only the in-frame ones, dropping some. The DNA gave D and trimming, while V, J and clone size come from that table. The sample records tens of thousands of clones, roughly 82% being singletons. V lost 4 bases and J lost 5, with 17 bases in between. CDR3 length equals 15 residues. Looked up from germline, CDR1 is MNHEY and CDR2 is SVGAGI. The sequenced material came from peripheral blood. This receptor was identified in an elderly woman with acute or convalescent COVID-19. The V gene is TRBV6-5, the J gene TRBJ2-5; D is perhaps TRBD1 (6 bases). The CDR3 DNA reads as TGTGCCAGCAGTTCCTCCCAGGGGCGGTTGGAGACCCAGTACTTC. Its translation: CASSSSQGRLETQYF.